Detailed here is one T cell receptor beta chain. Its antigen is still unknown. The data were taken from a study of cytotoxic CD8 clonotypes in ibrutinib-treated CLL. Looking at the study overall: Following a median about eleven months of treatment, with a range of 6 to 36, response samples were taken. General study points: Investigators sampled sustained-remission and progressing patients at differing times.

Depths of 1 in 200,000 to 1 in 1 million T cells were the sequencing target. Clones were read by immunoSEQ multiplex PCR, and TCRdb kept only the in-frame ones, dropping some. Of tens of thousands of clones in the sample, 69% were seen once. Germline-derived CDR1 and CDR2 are SGHDT and YYEEEE. Trimming at V came to 3 bases and at J to 6 bases, leaving 6 bases not matched to a gene. This CDR3 contains 14 residues. For TCR beta libraries, roughly 2 micrograms of genomic DNA were obtained from cryopreserved PBMCs. Sequencing used PBMCs, obtained after 24 months of ibrutinib treatment. The origin of this receptor is a human donor with chronic lymphocytic leukemia. The chain employs TRBV5-6 and TRBJ1-5; 7 bases align to TRBD1. CDR3 sequence (DNA): TGTGCCAGCAGCTCGTTAACAGGGGCTCAGCCCCAGCATTTT. Translating it yields CASSSLTGAQPQHF.